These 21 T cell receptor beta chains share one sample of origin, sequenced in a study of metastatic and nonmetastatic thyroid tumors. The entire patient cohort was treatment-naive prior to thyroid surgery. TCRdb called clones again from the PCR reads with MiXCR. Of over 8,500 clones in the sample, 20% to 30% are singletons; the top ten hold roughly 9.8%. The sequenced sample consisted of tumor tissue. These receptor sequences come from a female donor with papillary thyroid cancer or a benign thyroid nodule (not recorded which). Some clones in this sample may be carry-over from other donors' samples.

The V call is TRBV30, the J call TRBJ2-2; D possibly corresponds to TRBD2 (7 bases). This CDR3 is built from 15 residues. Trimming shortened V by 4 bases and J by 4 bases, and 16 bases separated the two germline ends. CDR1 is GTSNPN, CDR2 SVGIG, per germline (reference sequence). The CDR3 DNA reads TGTGCCTGGAAAGGGAGGGGGTTAGGCACCGGGGAGCTGTTTTTT. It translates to CAWKGRGLGTGELFF.

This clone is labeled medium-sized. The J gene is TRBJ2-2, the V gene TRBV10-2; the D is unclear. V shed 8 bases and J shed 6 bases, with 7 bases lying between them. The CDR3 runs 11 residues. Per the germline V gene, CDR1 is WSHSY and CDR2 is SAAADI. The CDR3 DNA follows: TGCGCCAGCGTTGAGTCCGGGGAGCTGTTTTTT. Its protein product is CASVESGELFF.

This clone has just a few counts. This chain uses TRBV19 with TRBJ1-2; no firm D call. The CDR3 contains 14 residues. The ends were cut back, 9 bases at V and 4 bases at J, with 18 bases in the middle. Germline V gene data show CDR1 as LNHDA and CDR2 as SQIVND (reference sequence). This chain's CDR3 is CASPTKGYSYGYTF. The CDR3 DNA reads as TGTGCCAGCCCTACGAAAGGGTACTCCTATGGCTACACCTTC.

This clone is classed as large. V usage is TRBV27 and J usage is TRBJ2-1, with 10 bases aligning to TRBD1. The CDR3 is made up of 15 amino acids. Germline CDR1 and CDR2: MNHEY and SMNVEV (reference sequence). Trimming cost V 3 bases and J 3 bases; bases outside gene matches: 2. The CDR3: CASSFGTGVYNEQFF. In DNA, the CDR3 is TGTGCCAGCAGTTTCGGGACAGGGGTCTACAATGAGCAGTTCTTC.

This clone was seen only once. DNA of the CDR3: TGCAGTGCTTTAGAGGGAGGCACAGGGGGAAATCAGCCCCAGCATTTT. The encoded protein is CSALEGGTGGNQPQHF. V is TRBV20-1 and J is TRBJ1-5, with 8 bases lining up with TRBD1. This CDR3 is 16 amino acids long. Trimming took 5 bases from V and 4 from J; bases not matched to a gene: 13. Germline loops: CDR1 DFQATT, CDR2 SNEGSKA (reference sequence).

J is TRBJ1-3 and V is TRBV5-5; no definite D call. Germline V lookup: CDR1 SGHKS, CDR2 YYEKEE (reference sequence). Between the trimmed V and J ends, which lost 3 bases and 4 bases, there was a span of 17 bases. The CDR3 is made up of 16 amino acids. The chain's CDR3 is CASSSTAASRGNTIYF. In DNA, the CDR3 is TGTGCCAGCAGCTCGACCGCTGCGTCGAGGGGAAACACCATATATTTT.

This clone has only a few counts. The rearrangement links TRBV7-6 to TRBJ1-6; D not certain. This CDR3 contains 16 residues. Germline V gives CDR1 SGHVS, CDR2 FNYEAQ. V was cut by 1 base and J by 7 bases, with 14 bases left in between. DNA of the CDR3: TGTGCCAGCAGCTTAGTATCGGACGGAGGAAATTCACCCCTCCACTTT. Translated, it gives CASSLVSDGGNSPLHF.

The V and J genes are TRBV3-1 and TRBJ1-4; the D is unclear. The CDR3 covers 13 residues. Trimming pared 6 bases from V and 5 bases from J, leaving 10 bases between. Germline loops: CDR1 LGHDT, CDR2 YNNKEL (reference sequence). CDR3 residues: CASSERWNEKLFF. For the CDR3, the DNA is TGTGCCAGCAGTGAACGATGGAATGAAAAACTGTTTTTT.

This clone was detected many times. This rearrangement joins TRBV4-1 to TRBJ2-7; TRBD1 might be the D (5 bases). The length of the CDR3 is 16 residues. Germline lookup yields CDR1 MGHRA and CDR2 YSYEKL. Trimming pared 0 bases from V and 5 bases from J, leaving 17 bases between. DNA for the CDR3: TGCGCCAGCAGCCAAGATCGGGCAGGGATTTCTAACGAGCAGTACTTC. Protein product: CASSQDRAGISNEQYF.

This CDR3 is CASSLTVVSPGELFF. The CDR3 nucleotides read TGTGCCAGCAGCTTAACTGTGGTATCTCCCGGGGAGCTGTTTTTT. The chain has TRBV7-3 and TRBJ2-2; D uncertain. Germline-derived CDR1 and CDR2 are SGHTA and FQGTGA. Trimming left V 0 bases short and J 6 bases short, with 11 bases between. This CDR3 region has 15 residues.

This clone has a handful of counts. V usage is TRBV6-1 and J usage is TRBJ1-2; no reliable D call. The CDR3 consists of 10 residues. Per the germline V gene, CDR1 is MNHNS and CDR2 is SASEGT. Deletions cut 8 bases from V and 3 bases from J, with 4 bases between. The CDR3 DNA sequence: TGTGCCAGCGGAGACTATGGCTACACCTTC. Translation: CASGDYGYTF.

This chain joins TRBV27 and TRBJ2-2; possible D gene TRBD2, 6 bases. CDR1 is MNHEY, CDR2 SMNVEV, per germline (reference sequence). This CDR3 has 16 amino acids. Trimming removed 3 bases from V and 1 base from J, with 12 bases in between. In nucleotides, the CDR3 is TGTGCCAGCAGTTTTACGGGACTCGGGAACACCGGGGAGCTGTTTTTT. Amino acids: CASSFTGLGNTGELFF.

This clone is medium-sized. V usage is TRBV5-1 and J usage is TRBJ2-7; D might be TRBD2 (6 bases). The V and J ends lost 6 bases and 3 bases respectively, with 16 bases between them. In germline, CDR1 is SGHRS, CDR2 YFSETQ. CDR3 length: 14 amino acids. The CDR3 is CASTAGTADYEQYF. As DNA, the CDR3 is TGCGCCAGCACTGCGGGGACGGCTGACTACGAGCAGTACTTC.

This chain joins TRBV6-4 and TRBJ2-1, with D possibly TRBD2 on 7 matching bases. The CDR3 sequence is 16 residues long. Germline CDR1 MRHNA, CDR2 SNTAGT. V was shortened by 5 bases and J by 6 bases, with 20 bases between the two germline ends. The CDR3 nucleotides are TGTGCCAGCAGTCCAAACGGGGGCCGCGGGGGCAATGAGCAGTTCTTC. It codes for CASSPNGGRGGNEQFF.

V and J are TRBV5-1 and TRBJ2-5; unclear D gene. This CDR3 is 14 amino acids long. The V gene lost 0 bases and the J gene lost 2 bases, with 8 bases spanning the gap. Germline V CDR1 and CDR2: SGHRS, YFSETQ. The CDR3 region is CASSLAAGQETQYF. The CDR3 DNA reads TGCGCCAGCAGCTTGGCGGCAGGTCAAGAGACCCAGTACTTC.

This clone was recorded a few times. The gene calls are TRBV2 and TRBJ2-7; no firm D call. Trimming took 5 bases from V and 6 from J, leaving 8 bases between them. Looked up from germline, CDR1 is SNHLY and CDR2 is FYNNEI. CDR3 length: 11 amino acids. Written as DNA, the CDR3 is TGTGCCAGCAGTCTTGGATTCGAGCAGTACTTC. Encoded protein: CASSLGFEQYF.

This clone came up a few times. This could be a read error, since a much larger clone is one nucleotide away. CDR3 protein: CASNPVPGQASETQYF. CDR3 sequence (DNA): TGTGCCAGCAACCCCGTCCCGGGACAGGCATCGGAGACCCAGTACTTC. The rearrangement joins TRBV5-4 to TRBJ2-5, with TRBD1 matching over 8 bases. J lost 5 bases, V lost 6 bases, and 15 bases had no gene match. Germline assignment: CDR1 SGHNT and CDR2 YYREEE (reference sequence). CDR3 length: 16 residues.

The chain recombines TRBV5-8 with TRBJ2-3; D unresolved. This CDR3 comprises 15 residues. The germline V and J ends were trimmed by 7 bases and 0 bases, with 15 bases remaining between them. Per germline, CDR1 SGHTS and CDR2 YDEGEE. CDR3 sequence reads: CASSFQSYSTDTQYF. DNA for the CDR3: TGTGCCAGCTCTTTTCAATCTTACAGCACAGATACGCAGTATTTT.

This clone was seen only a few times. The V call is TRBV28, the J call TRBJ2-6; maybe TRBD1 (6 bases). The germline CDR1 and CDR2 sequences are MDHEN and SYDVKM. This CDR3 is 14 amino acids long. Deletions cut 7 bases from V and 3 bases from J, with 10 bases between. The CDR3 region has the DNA TGTGCCAGCAACAGGGCGGGTGGGGCCAACGTCCTGACTTTC. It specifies CASNRAGGANVLTF.

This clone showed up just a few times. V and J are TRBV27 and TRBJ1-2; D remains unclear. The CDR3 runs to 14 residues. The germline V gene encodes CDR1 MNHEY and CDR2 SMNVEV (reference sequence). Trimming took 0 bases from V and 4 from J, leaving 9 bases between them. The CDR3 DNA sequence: TGTGCCAGCAGTTTATCGGGGAGGTTCTATGGCTACACCTTC. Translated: CASSLSGRFYGYTF.

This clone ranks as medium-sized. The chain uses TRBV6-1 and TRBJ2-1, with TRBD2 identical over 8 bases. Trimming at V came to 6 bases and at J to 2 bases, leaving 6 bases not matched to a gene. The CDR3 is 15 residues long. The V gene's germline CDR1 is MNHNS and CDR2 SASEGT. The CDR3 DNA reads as TGTGCCAGCAGCCTAACTAGCGGAGCCTACAATGAGCAGTTCTTC. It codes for CASSLTSGAYNEQFF.